Detailed here is one T cell receptor beta chain. This entry is derived from a study of blood T cell repertoires in COVID-19. The V end was cut by 3 bases, the J end by 8 bases, with 7 bases between. The CDR3 extends over 11 amino acids. From germline, CDR1 is LNHDA and CDR2 SQIVND (reference sequence). The method was immunoSEQ multiplex PCR; TCRdb's version includes in-frame clones alone and lacks a portion of them. The profile covers fewer than 250,000 clones, with more than 75% appearing a single time and 3.5% to 5% taken by the ten largest. This receptor was identified in a man between 45 and 60 years old with acute or convalescent COVID-19. The V call is TRBV19, the J call TRBJ1-1, with D unclear. The material sequenced was peripheral blood. The CDR3 DNA is TGTGCCAGTAGTATCCCTCGGGAAGCTTTCTTT. Amino acid sequence: CASSIPREAFF.